This TCR beta chain came from a study of T cells after yellow fever vaccination (dated by TCRdb to between 2018 and 2021). In the study overall: The SMART-Seq v4 Ultra Low Input RNA kit was used to prepare libraries from fractions with low cell numbers. To track T-cell clones before and after primary and booster YFV17D yellow fever vaccination, bulk TCR alpha and beta repertoires were sequenced longitudinally. Two healthy male donors, one aged 18 to 29 and one aged 30 to 40 years, made up the cohort. Blood was drawn at multiple timepoints before and after primary and secondary immunization, with bulk PBMC replicates and cell subsets isolated.

What this sample's treatment or condition label stands for: live attenuated yellow fever vaccine strain. At each blood-draw timepoint, two biological replicates of bulk PBMCs were collected. A standard Ficoll-Paque protocol was used to isolate PBMCs from peripheral blood. TriZol was used to extract RNA from bulk PBMCs, CD4 and CD8 fractions, and dextramer-positive and dextramer-negative fractions. TCR cDNA was made using 5'RACE template switching, a step that added a universal primer site and unique molecular identifiers. Priming for cDNA synthesis came from both the TCR alpha and TCR beta constant segments. Library amplification involved two PCR steps, and the second step added sample barcodes and sequencing adapters. Sequencing of libraries was done on Illumina HiSeq 2500 (2x100 bp) or NovaSeq (2x150 bp). On the study's bioinformatics: MIGEC was used to demultiplex reads and collapse the reads into UMI consensus sequences, and MiXCR was used for V(D)J alignment. Clonotypes responding to the vaccine were identified with edgeR on replicate PBMC samples, with the criteria of FDR below 0.01 and a log2 fold change above 5 up to day 15. Each bulk clonotype received a CD4 or CD8 identity based on whether the sequenced CD4 or CD8 repertoire contained that clonotype at higher abundance. The raw public reads went through TCRdb reprocessing: fastp at Q25, MiXCR clone calling, in-frame beta chains kept. Every entry covers one CDR3 protein and lists the most common genes and DNA from its rows. TCRdb, rather than the study authors, made the V and J calls. The sample has 620,000 or so distinct CDR3 sequences on record, 12% of them singletons. Around 14% of the sample goes to the ten largest clones.

The research as a whole found: The study included only a couple of donors, which limits how far the findings can be generalized. A small fraction of clonotypes showed up in both the CD4 and CD8 compartments, probably as a result of convergent recombination. Computational filtering was required because FACS-sorted repertoires could contain abundant contaminating clonotypes from the bulk population. Most clones expanded after primary vaccination (approximately 95% of CD4 and around 88% of CD8) were re-detected after the booster, suggesting that broad memory maintenance occurred. The secondary T-cell response was weaker than the primary response but faster, peaking on day 5 instead of day 15.

The junction shows trimming of 3 bases on V and 2 bases on J, and the gene matches do not reach 6 bases of it. There are 15 amino acids in the CDR3, from cysteine to phenylalanine inclusive. Solely the CDR3 DNA is kept, with 45 bases framed from the first base. The germline V gene supplies CDR1 SGHRS and CDR2 YFSETQ. This clonotype turned up a few times. Its antigen remains unidentified. The sample holds no much larger clone one base away, and base qualities are not on file. The receptor was derived from a man aged 30-40 years who received the YFV17D yellow fever vaccine. Material: PBMCs, obtained on the day of the yellow fever booster vaccination. This chain is built from TRBV5-1 and TRBJ2-5; 8 bases in the junction line up with TRBD1. The CDR3 region reads CASSWTGTGQETQYF. The sequenced DNA is TGCGCCAGCAGCTGGACCGGGACAGGACAAGAGACCCAGTACTTC.